Below, 21 T cell receptor beta chains from the same sample are listed, as sequenced in a study of CD8 T cells in ankylosing spondylitis. TCRdb fed the 5' RACE reads into MiXCR, producing one record per CDR3 protein. The sample holds approximately 400,000 distinct CDR3 sequences, 25% to 30% seen once. Study-wide results and caveats: For ankylosing spondylitis blood, a TCR beta motif of about eight highly homologous variants appeared characteristic.

No antigen has been assigned to these receptors. The sample was blood, either unsorted or a sorted T cell fraction (not recorded which). These receptors were obtained from a male donor with ankylosing spondylitis.

A few counts support this clonotype. J is TRBJ2-1 and V is TRBV20-1; TRBD1 agrees at 8 bases. This CDR3 contains 13 residues. Germline CDR1 and CDR2: DFQATT and SNEGSKA (reference sequence). DNA for the CDR3: TGCAGCACTCTGACAGGGGCCTACAATGAGCAGTTCTTC. Encoded protein: CSTLTGAYNEQFF.

The V and J genes are TRBV29-1 and TRBJ2-1; 11 bases match TRBD1. The CDR3 contains 12 residues. The V gene end was trimmed by 8 bases and the J gene end by 7 bases; junction bases not matched to a gene: 4. CDR1 is SQVTM, CDR2 ANQGSEA, per germline. The CDR3 coding sequence is TGCAGCACGGGACAGGGGGAAAATGAGCAGTTCTTC. Amino acids: CSTGQGENEQFF.

V usage is TRBV29-1 and J usage is TRBJ1-1; the D gene is possibly TRBD1 (6 bases). The CDR3 length is 14 residues. V gave up 1 base and J gave up 7 bases, with 16 bases separating them. CDR1 and CDR2 (germline): SQVTM, ANQGSEA. The CDR3 bases are TGCAGCGTTGAAGCTTGGCGGGGGCTTAATGAAGCTTTCTTT. It translates to CSVEAWRGLNEAFF.

This clonotype was found a few times. The chain joins TRBV11-3 to TRBJ2-1, with a tentative D call TRBD1 (6 bases). The CDR3 sequence is 15 residues long. The germline V and J ends were trimmed by 5 bases and 7 bases, with 18 bases remaining between them. Germline V gene sequence: CDR1 SGHNT, CDR2 YENEEA. In nucleotides, the CDR3 is TGTGCCAGCAGCCTAACAGGGACGAATAGGAATGAGCAGTTCTTC. It yields the protein CASSLTGTNRNEQFF. Supplemented by reference TRBV11-3 and TRBJ2-1, the full variable domain reads EAGVVQSPRYKIIEKKQPVAFWCNPISGHNTLYWYLQNLGQGPELLIRYENEEAVDDSQLPKDRFSAERLKGVDSTLKIQPAELGDSAVYLCASSLTGTNRNEQFFGPGTRLTVL.

This clonotype was counted between two and nine times. V gene TRBV5-1 combines with J gene TRBJ2-5, with 14 bases fitting TRBD2. With V trimmed by 4 bases and J by 6 bases, 5 bases remained unmatched. The CDR3 totals 15 residues. In germline, CDR1 is SGHRS, CDR2 YFSETQ. CDR3 nucleotides: TGCGCCAGCAGCAACGGGACTAGCGGGAGTAAGACCCAGTACTTC. Translating gives CASSNGTSGSKTQYF.

The genes are TRBV20-1 and TRBJ2-7; 10 bases agree with TRBD2. V was pared by 2 bases and J by 4 bases, with 11 bases of the junction left unmatched. Germline CDR1 DFQATT, CDR2 SNEGSKA (reference sequence). The CDR3 covers 16 residues. The CDR3 DNA is TGCAGTGCTAGACGGCTAGCGGGAGTGTACAGTTACGAGCAGTACTTC. Translating gives CSARRLAGVYSYEQYF.

The chain combines TRBV11-2 with TRBJ2-5, with 10 bases matching TRBD2. V trimming: 1 base; J trimming: 0 bases; junction bases outside the gene matches: 8. Germline V gives CDR1 SGHAT, CDR2 FQNNGV. This CDR3 has 18 amino acids. In DNA, the CDR3 is TGTGCCAGCAGCTTAGGGTTGAGCGGGAGGGGGTACCAAGAGACCCAGTACTTC. Protein product: CASSLGLSGRGYQETQYF.

The chain joins TRBV10-1 to TRBJ2-1; 10 bases line up with TRBD1. With V trimmed by 2 bases and J by 4 bases, 5 bases remained unmatched. Germline V CDR1 and CDR2: WNHNN, SYGVQD (reference sequence). The CDR3 has 16 residues. As DNA, the CDR3 is TGCGCCAGCAGTGAGGGGGACAGGGGAATTTACAATGAGCAGTTCTTC. Protein sequence: CASSEGDRGIYNEQFF.

This clonotype has only a few counts. The chain carries TRBV20-1 and TRBJ2-1; D remains ambiguous. Germline lookup yields CDR1 DFQATT and CDR2 SNEGSKA (reference sequence). The CDR3 consists of 15 residues. V was clipped by 2 bases and J by 0 bases, with 11 bases between them. The CDR3 region is CSARINSLSYNEQFF. Here the CDR3 DNA reads TGCAGTGCTAGAATCAATAGCCTCTCCTACAATGAGCAGTTCTTC.

The J gene is TRBJ1-1, the V gene TRBV20-1, with D tentatively TRBD1 (6 bases). The V and J ends lost 5 bases and 0 bases respectively, with 7 bases between them. Germline V gene data show CDR1 as DFQATT and CDR2 as SNEGSKA (reference sequence). CDR3 size: 12 residues. The CDR3 sequence is CSASGVNTEAFF. The CDR3 DNA is TGCAGTGCTTCAGGGGTGAACACTGAAGCTTTCTTT.

Regarding this clonotype: A much larger clone is a single base away; this may be a read error. The chain is built from TRBV20-1 and TRBJ2-5, with TRBD2 identical over 9 bases. With 4 bases clipped from V and 4 bases from J, the junction kept 1 base outside the gene matches. There are 12 residues in the CDR3. Germline V lookup: CDR1 DFQATT, CDR2 SNEGSKA (reference sequence). CDR3 in amino acids: CSATGLAETQYF. CDR3 sequence (DNA): TGCAGTGCTACGGGACTAGCAGAGACCCAGTACTTC.

This clonotype was observed a few times. The chain has TRBV4-2 and TRBJ2-3; 8 bases fit TRBD2. V trimming: 4 bases; J trimming: 4 bases; junction bases outside the gene matches: 7. Per the germline V gene, CDR1 is LGHNA and CDR2 is YNFKEQ. This CDR3 contains 15 residues. The CDR3 DNA reads as TGTGCCAGCAGCCGGGGACTAGAATCATCAGATACGCAGTATTTT. Its protein product is CASSRGLESSDTQYF.

The J gene is TRBJ2-5, the V gene TRBV12-3 or TRBV12-4, with no clear D. The CDR3 runs to 12 residues. The ends were cut back, 8 bases at V and 0 bases at J, with 7 bases in the middle. The CDR3 loop reads CASGRHQETQYF. CDR3 DNA: TGTGCCAGCGGAAGACACCAAGAGACCCAGTACTTC.

The V call is TRBV19, the J call TRBJ1-5; tentative D call: TRBD1 (6 bases). V was cut by 10 bases and J by 0 bases, with 19 bases left in between. The CDR3 is 16 amino acids. CDR1 and CDR2 (germline): LNHDA, SQIVND (reference sequence). In nucleotides, the CDR3 is TGTGCCACCAAAGGGAAGGGGGGGTATAGCAATCAGCCCCAGCATTTT. This sequence encodes CATKGKGGYSNQPQHF.

This chain uses TRBV12-3 or TRBV12-4 with TRBJ1-1; D gene ambiguous. CDR3 size: 12 residues. V was pared by 4 bases and J by 3 bases, with 6 bases between. The CDR3, as DNA: TGTGCCAGCAGTTGGGCAGACACTGAAGCTTTCTTT. Amino acid sequence: CASSWADTEAFF.

In this sample, this clonotype turned up many times. The chain is built from TRBV7-9 and TRBJ2-2; D remains ambiguous. Trimming stripped 7 bases from V and 3 bases from J, with 21 bases between. The CDR3 is 17 amino acids. The V gene's germline CDR1 is SEHNR and CDR2 FQNEAQ (reference sequence). The CDR3 coding sequence is TGTGCCAGCACCCCCGGACGGAACGCCCGGGACACCGGGGAGCTGTTTTTT. The encoded protein is CASTPGRNARDTGELFF.

V and J are TRBV5-1 and TRBJ1-1, with a possible D match to TRBD1 (5 bases). Per germline, CDR1 SGHRS and CDR2 YFSETQ. This CDR3 has 15 residues. Trimming took 4 bases from V and 3 from J, leaving 16 bases between them. CDR3 protein: CASSTGGNGDTEAFF. Here the CDR3 DNA reads TGCGCCAGCAGCACCGGGGGGAACGGCGACACTGAAGCTTTCTTT.

This clonotype showed up just a few times. The chain has TRBV24-1 and TRBJ1-3; TRBD1 matches at 9 bases. After removal of 4 bases from V and 7 bases from J, the junction contained 4 bases not matched to a gene. The CDR3 is made up of 14 amino acids. The germline V gene encodes CDR1 KGHDR and CDR2 SFDVKD. The CDR3 spells CATSDPDRGNTIYF. As DNA, the CDR3 is TGTGCCACCAGTGACCCTGACAGGGGGAACACCATATATTTT.

This clonotype turned up a few times. V is TRBV6-5 and J is TRBJ1-5, with a weak D call TRBD1 (5 bases). V lost 0 bases to trimming and J lost 8 bases, with 11 bases between them. This CDR3 contains 14 residues. Germline V gene sequence: CDR1 MNHEY, CDR2 SVGAGI. CDR3 residues: CASSYSSGDEPQHF. Written as DNA, the CDR3 is TGTGCCAGCAGTTACTCCTCGGGGGATGAGCCCCAGCATTTT.

This clonotype was seen a handful of times. This chain connects TRBV20-1 to TRBJ1-5, with TRBD1 matching 8 bases. The germline CDR1 and CDR2 sequences are DFQATT and SNEGSKA (reference sequence). The V and J ends lost 5 bases and 6 bases, in that order; junction bases with no gene match: 9. The CDR3 runs to 14 residues. The CDR3 DNA is TGCAGTGCTGCGCAGGGGGCTCCTGGTCAGCCCCAGCATTTT. Amino acid sequence: CSAAQGAPGQPQHF.

This chain uses TRBV28 with TRBJ2-4; 9 positions match TRBD2. The CDR3 sequence is 14 residues long. Germline CDR1 and CDR2: MDHEN and SYDVKM. The V gene end was trimmed by 5 bases and the J gene end by 4 bases; junction bases not matched to a gene: 3. Written as DNA, the CDR3 is TGTGCCAGCAGTACAACTAGCGGGAAAAACATTCAGTACTTC. It specifies CASSTTSGKNIQYF.